The 24 T cell receptor beta chains in this list originate from one sample, sequenced in a study of blood T cell repertoires in COVID-19. TCRdb's table, derived via immunoSEQ multiplex PCR, lists solely in-frame clones and lacks some. The data hold hundreds of thousands of clones, with just under 90% observed a single time. Material: PBMCs or T cells enriched from blood (not recorded which). These TCRs come from a man aged 45-65 years who had been exposed to COVID-19.

V gene TRBV5-1 combines with J gene TRBJ2-1; possible D gene TRBD2, 6 bases. The CDR3 has 11 residues. The germline gives CDR1 SGHRS, CDR2 YFSETQ. Deletions cut 0 bases from V and 15 bases from J, with 10 bases between. The CDR3 region has the DNA TGCGCCAGCAGCTTGGACGGGAGAGGGTTCTTC. Translated: CASSLDGRGFF. The full variable domain, in which reference TRBV5-1 and TRBJ2-1 provide the parts outside the CDR3, is KAGVTQTPRYLIKTRGQQVTLSCSPISGHRSVSWYQQTPGQGLQFLFEYFSETQRNKGNFPGRFSGRQFSNSRSEMNVSTLELGDSALYLCASSLDGRGFFGPGTRLTVL.

The V call is TRBV10-3, the J call TRBJ2-3; possibly TRBD2 for D (6 bases). This CDR3 contains 14 residues. V gave up 5 bases and J gave up 5 bases, with 14 bases separating them. Germline V gives CDR1 ENHRY, CDR2 SYGVKD. CDR3 DNA sequence: TGTGCCATCAGTAGGGCGGAGGGCCAAGATACGCAGTATTTT. Its translation is CAISRAEGQDTQYF.

The chain recombines TRBV6-5 with TRBJ2-5, with 8 bases identical to TRBD2. The trim removed 7 bases at V and 5 bases at J, leaving 12 bases unmatched. The CDR3 totals 15 residues. Germline lookup yields CDR1 MNHEY and CDR2 SVGAGI. CDR3 in DNA: TGTGCCAGCACTTCCGGGGGGGCGGCGAGGGAGACCCAGTACTTC. This encodes CASTSGGAARETQYF.

The V and J genes are TRBV27 and TRBJ2-1, with 7 bases lining up with TRBD2. Unmatched junction bases numbered 10, after V lost 5 bases and J lost 3 bases. In germline, CDR1 is MNHEY, CDR2 SMNVEV (reference sequence). The CDR3 spans 16 residues. This CDR3 is CASSRGVQGNYNEQFF. In nucleotides, the CDR3 is TGTGCCAGCAGTCGGGGGGTTCAAGGTAACTACAATGAGCAGTTCTTC.

The V and J genes are TRBV28 and TRBJ2-2; D possibly corresponds to TRBD1 (5 bases). V lost 7 bases and J lost 4, with 19 bases in between. Germline V gene lookup returns CDR1 MDHEN and CDR2 SYDVKM. The CDR3 is made up of 16 amino acids. CDR3: CASISRGPIVTGELFF. CDR3 nucleotides: TGTGCCAGCATATCTAGGGGCCCTATAGTCACCGGGGAGCTGTTTTTT. Complete variable domain (other parts from reference TRBV28 and TRBJ2-2): DVKVTQSSRYLVKRTGEKVFLECVQDMDHENMFWYRQDPGLGLRLIYFSYDVKMKEKGDIPEGYSVSREKKERFSLILESASTNQTSMYLCASISRGPIVTGELFFGEGSRLTVL.

The genes are TRBV28 and TRBJ1-6; D unclear. The CDR3 loop spans 12 amino acids. CDR1 is MDHEN and CDR2 is SYDVKM in the germline V gene. V lost 8 bases to trimming and J lost 7 bases, with 9 bases between them. The CDR3 region is CASREQNSPLHF. The DNA for the CDR3 is TGTGCCAGCCGGGAACAAAATTCACCCCTCCACTTT.

This chain connects TRBV15 to TRBJ1-1; the D gene is possibly TRBD1 (6 bases). The CDR3 runs 15 residues. Trimming pared 1 base from V and 3 bases from J, leaving 12 bases between. Looked up from germline, CDR1 is LNHNV and CDR2 is YYDKDF (reference sequence). The CDR3, as DNA: TGTGCCACCAGCAGAGGTCCAGGGGCGGACACTGAAGCTTTCTTT. Translation: CATSRGPGADTEAFF.

Points on this clone: One end of the junction fails to match germline, which may point to a read error. The CDR3 reads CASSPTDSFSEAFF. In DNA, the CDR3 is TGTGCTAGCAGCCCAACGGACAGTTTTTCTGAAGCTTTCTTT. J is TRBJ1-1 and V is TRBV7-7, with a weak D call TRBD1 (6 bases). The CDR3 loop spans 14 amino acids. The germline V gene has CDR1 SSHAT and CDR2 FNYEAQ (reference sequence).

This chain links TRBV4-1 with TRBJ1-4; D might be TRBD1 (6 bases). This CDR3 comprises 17 residues. Trimming shortened V by 2 bases and J by 0 bases, and 13 bases separated the two germline ends. Germline loops: CDR1 MGHRA, CDR2 YSYEKL. The CDR3 region has the DNA TGCGCCAGCAGCCAAACAGGGTCCCAGTCAACTAATGAAAAACTGTTTTTT. Its translation: CASSQTGSQSTNEKLFF.

The V call is TRBV7-8, the J call TRBJ2-1; a weak D match, TRBD1 (5 bases). V lost 3 bases and J lost 6, with 9 bases in between. Germline V lookup: CDR1 SGHVS, CDR2 FQNEAQ. The CDR3 totals 13 residues. CDR3 region: CASSFDRVNEQFF. The CDR3 DNA reads TGTGCCAGCAGCTTCGACAGAGTCAATGAGCAGTTCTTC.

This chain connects TRBV10-3 to TRBJ2-7; 7 positions match TRBD2. Looked up from germline, CDR1 is ENHRY and CDR2 is SYGVKD. The V and J ends lost 10 bases and 1 base, in that order; junction bases with no gene match: 10. The length of the CDR3 is 14 residues. The CDR3 spells CATRAQGGSYEQYV. CDR3 coding DNA: TGTGCCACCCGGGCCCAGGGAGGGTCCTACGAGCAGTACGTC.

The chain recombines TRBV11-2 with TRBJ2-3, with 8 bases lining up with TRBD2. The CDR3 covers 16 residues. Germline CDR1 and CDR2: SGHAT and FQNNGV. With V trimmed by 5 bases and J by 6 bases, 13 bases remained unmatched. The CDR3 loop is CASSPGALAGRDTQYF. Written as DNA, the CDR3 is TGTGCCAGCAGCCCGGGGGCTCTAGCGGGTAGGGATACGCAGTATTTT. Looking up the rest from reference TRBV11-2 and TRBJ2-3 gives the full variable domain: EAGVAQSPRYKIIEKRQSVAFWCNPISGHATLYWYQQILGQGPKLLIQFQNNGVVDDSQLPKDRFSAERLKGVDSTLKIQPAKLEDSAVYLCASSPGALAGRDTQYFGPGTRLTVL.

This chain uses TRBV2 with TRBJ1-2, with D possibly being TRBD1 (6 bases). CDR3 size: 13 residues. CDR1 and CDR2 from the germline V gene are SNHLY and FYNNEI. Trimming took 6 bases from V and 6 from J, leaving 14 bases between them. CDR3 amino acids: CASRTRGWDGYTF. In DNA form, the CDR3 reads TGTGCCAGCAGGACAAGGGGGTGGGATGGCTACACCTTC. The full variable domain, rest sourced from reference TRBV2 and TRBJ1-2, is EPEVTQTPSHQVTQMGQEVILRCVPISNHLYFYWYRQILGQKVEFLVSFYNNEISEKSEIFDDQFSVERPDGSNFTLKIRSTKLEDSAMYFCASRTRGWDGYTFGSGTRLTVV.

Turning to this clone: The junction and the germline gene differ at one end; a read error may be behind it. The CDR3 DNA is TGTGCCAGTAGTTTAATCCCGGGAGAGGGATTTTTT. Protein: CASSLIPGEGFF. This chain links TRBV19 with TRBJ1-5; D is undetermined. The CDR3 consists of 12 residues. Looked up from germline, CDR1 is LNHDA and CDR2 is SQIVND (reference sequence).

The rearrangement links TRBV18 to TRBJ1-3, with D unclear. Looked up from germline, CDR1 is KGHSH and CDR2 is LQKENI. V gave up 3 bases and J gave up 0 bases, with 3 bases separating them. The CDR3 totals 13 residues. The CDR3 region is CASSPYSGNTIYF. The CDR3 nucleotides are TGTGCCAGCTCACCCTACTCTGGAAACACCATATATTTT.

This chain joins TRBV27 and TRBJ2-5; the D gene is possibly TRBD2 (5 bases). The V gene lost 6 bases and the J gene lost 0 bases, with 14 bases spanning the gap. The CDR3 is 15 amino acids. In germline, CDR1 is MNHEY, CDR2 SMNVEV (reference sequence). The CDR3 sequence is CASSWSGINQETQYF. The DNA for the CDR3 is TGTGCCAGCAGCTGGTCCGGGATCAACCAAGAGACCCAGTACTTC.

V and J are TRBV11-3 and TRBJ2-2; TRBD2 aligns across 11 bases. CDR1 and CDR2 (germline): SGHNT, YENEEA. Unmatched junction bases numbered 4, after V lost 5 bases and J lost 5 bases. This CDR3 is 15 amino acids long. Here the CDR3 reads CASSPLAGGTGELFF. The DNA of the CDR3 is TGTGCCAGCAGCCCGCTAGCGGGAGGAACCGGGGAGCTGTTTTTT. Together with reference TRBV11-3 and TRBJ2-2, the CDR3 gives the full variable domain: EAGVVQSPRYKIIEKKQPVAFWCNPISGHNTLYWYLQNLGQGPELLIRYENEEAVDDSQLPKDRFSAERLKGVDSTLKIQPAELGDSAVYLCASSPLAGGTGELFFGEGSRLTVL.

This clone is a singleton in its sample. The V call is TRBV12-2, the J call TRBJ2-7; the table's D call of TRBD1 was not tested on the DNA. TRBV12-2 is a known pseudogene. The CDR3 runs 14 residues. The CDR3 DNA follows: TGTGCAAGTCGCCAGAGACAGGGGGCCTACGAGCAGTACTTC. The encoded protein is CASRQRQGAYEQYF.

The J gene is TRBJ1-3, the V gene TRBV15; no definite D call. V lost 0 bases and J lost 1, with 10 bases in between. The germline V gene encodes CDR1 LNHNV and CDR2 YYDKDF (reference sequence). There are 16 residues in the CDR3. The CDR3 region has the DNA TGTGCCACCAGCAGAGATCTGGTGAGGTCTGGAAACACCATATATTTT. As protein: CATSRDLVRSGNTIYF.

The rearrangement uses TRBV11-3 and TRBJ1-2, with 10 nucleotides matching TRBD1. The CDR3 contains 14 residues. Losses at the gene ends were 4 bases for V and 8 bases for J; bases not matched to a gene: 7. Per germline, CDR1 SGHNT and CDR2 YENEEA. The DNA of the CDR3 is TGTGCCAGCAGCTCGGACCGGGACAGGGGAGGCTACACCTTC. Its protein product is CASSSDRDRGGYTF.

This chain joins TRBV2 and TRBJ1-4; D is undetermined. The CDR3 is made up of 13 amino acids. Germline values: CDR1 SNHLY, CDR2 FYNNEI. Deletions cut 7 bases from V and 8 bases from J, with 14 bases between. CDR3 bases: TGTGCCAGCACTAAGTACCGAGGGGAAAAACTGTTTTTT. Amino acid sequence: CASTKYRGEKLFF.

There are a few counts of this clone. The gene calls are TRBV11-3 and TRBJ1-1, with D tentatively TRBD1 (5 bases). Trimming left V 5 bases short and J 1 base short, with 8 bases between. Per the germline V gene, CDR1 is SGHNT and CDR2 is YENEEA. CDR3 size: 13 residues. The CDR3 DNA follows: TGTGCCAGCAGCCTCAGGGAGAACACTGAAGCTTTCTTT. This translates into CASSLRENTEAFF.

The chain carries TRBV5-1 and TRBJ2-5; D not certain. Germline CDR1 reads SGHRS; CDR2 reads YFSETQ. The CDR3 has 14 amino acids. Trimming took 0 bases from V and 1 from J, leaving 7 bases between them. CDR3 loop: CASSLGPVQETQYF. In nucleotides, the CDR3 is TGCGCCAGCAGCTTGGGTCCAGTCCAAGAGACCCAGTACTTC.

The chain combines TRBV5-1 with TRBJ2-1; the match to TRBD2 covers 9 bases. CDR1 SGHRS and CDR2 YFSETQ come from the germline V gene. V trimming: 0 bases; J trimming: 4 bases; junction bases outside the gene matches: 11. The CDR3 covers 18 residues. The CDR3 DNA reads TGCGCCAGCAGCTTGGTGGCGGGAGGGCCGTATGGTTACAATGAGCAGTTCTTC. Residues: CASSLVAGGPYGYNEQFF.